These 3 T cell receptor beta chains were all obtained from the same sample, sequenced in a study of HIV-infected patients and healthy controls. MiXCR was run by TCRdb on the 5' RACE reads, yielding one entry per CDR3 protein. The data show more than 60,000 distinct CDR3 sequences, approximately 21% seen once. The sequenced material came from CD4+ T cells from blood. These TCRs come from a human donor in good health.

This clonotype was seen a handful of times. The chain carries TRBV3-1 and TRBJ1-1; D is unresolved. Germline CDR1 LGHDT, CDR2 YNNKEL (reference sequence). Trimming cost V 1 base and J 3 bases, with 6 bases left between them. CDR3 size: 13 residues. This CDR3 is CASSQGRYTEAFF. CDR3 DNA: TGTGCCAGCAGCCAAGGGAGGTACACTGAAGCTTTCTTT. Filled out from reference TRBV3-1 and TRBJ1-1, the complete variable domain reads DTAVSQTPKYLVTQMGNDKSIKCEQNLGHDTMYWYKQDSKKFLKIMFSYNNKELIINETVPNRFSPKSPDKAHLNLHINSLELGDSAVYFCASSQGRYTEAFFGQGTRLTVV.

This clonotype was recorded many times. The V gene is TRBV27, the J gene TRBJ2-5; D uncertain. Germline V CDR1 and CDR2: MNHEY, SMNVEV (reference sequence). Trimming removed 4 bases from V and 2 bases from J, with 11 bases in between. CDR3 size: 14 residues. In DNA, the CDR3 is TGTGCCAGCAGTTCCAACAGCTATCAAGAGACCCAGTACTTC. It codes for CASSSNSYQETQYF.

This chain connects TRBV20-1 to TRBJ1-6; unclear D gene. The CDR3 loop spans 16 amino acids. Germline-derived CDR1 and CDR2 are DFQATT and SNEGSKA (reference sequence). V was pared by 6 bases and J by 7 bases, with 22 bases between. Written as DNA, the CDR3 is TGCAGTGCCGCGCAAGCCGGCTCAAAAAACAATTCACCCCTCCACTTT. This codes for CSAAQAGSKNNSPLHF.